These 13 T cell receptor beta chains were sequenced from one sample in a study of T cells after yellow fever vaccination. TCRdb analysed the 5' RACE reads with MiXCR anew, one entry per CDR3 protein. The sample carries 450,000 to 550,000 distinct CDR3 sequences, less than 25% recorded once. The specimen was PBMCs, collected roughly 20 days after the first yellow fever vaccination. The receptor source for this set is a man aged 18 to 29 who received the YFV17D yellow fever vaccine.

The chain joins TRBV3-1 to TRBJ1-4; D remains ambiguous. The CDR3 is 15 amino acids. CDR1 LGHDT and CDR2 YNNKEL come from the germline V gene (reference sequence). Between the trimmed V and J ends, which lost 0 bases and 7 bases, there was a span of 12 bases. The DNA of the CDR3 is TGTGCCAGCAGCCAAGATGCCGGTGCGGCTGAAAAACTGTTTTTT. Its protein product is CASSQDAGAAEKLFF.

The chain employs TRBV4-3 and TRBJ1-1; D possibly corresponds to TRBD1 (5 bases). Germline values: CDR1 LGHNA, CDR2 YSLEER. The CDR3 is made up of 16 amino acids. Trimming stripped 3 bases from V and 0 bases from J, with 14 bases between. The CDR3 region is CASSQGTDSMNTEAFF. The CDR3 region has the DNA TGCGCCAGCAGCCAGGGTACTGACAGCATGAACACTGAAGCTTTCTTT.

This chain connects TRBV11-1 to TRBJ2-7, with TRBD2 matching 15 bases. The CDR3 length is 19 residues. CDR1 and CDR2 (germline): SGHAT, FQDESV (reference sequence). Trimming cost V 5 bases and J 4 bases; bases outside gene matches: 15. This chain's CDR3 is CASSPQLGLAGGPVYEQYF. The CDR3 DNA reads TGTGCCAGCAGCCCACAACTCGGACTAGCGGGGGGGCCGGTTTACGAGCAGTACTTC.

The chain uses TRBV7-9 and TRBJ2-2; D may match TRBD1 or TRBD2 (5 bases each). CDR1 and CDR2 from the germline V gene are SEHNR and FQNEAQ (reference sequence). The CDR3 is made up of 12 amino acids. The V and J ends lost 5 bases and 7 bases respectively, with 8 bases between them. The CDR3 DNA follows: TGTGCCAGCAGCGGGGGAAACGGGGAGCTGTTTTTT. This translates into CASSGGNGELFF. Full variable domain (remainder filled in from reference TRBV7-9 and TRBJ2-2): DTGVSQNPRHKITKRGQNVTFRCDPISEHNRLYWYRQTLGQGPEFLTYFQNEAQLEKSRLLSDRFSAERPKGSFSTLEIQRTEQGDSAMYLCASSGGNGELFFGEGSRLTVL.

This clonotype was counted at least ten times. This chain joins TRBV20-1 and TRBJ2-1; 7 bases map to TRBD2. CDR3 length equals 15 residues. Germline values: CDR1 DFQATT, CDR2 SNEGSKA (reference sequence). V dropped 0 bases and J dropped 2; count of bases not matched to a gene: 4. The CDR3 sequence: CSARDPAGPYNEQFF. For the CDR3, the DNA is TGCAGTGCTAGAGATCCAGCGGGGCCCTACAATGAGCAGTTCTTC.

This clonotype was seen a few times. The CDR3 sequence: CASSPRWSEPNNEQFF. The CDR3 nucleotides read TGTGCCAGCTCACCACGGTGGTCAGAGCCCAACAATGAGCAGTTCTTC. The rearrangement links TRBV18 to TRBJ2-1; D gene ambiguous. The ends were cut back, 1 base at V and 5 bases at J, with 15 bases in the middle. This CDR3 region has 16 residues. Germline-derived CDR1 and CDR2 are KGHSH and LQKENI.

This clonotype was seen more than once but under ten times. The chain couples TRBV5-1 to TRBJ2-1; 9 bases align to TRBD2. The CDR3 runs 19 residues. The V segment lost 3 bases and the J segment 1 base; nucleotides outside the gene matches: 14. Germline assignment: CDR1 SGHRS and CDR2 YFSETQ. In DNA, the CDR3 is TGCGCCAGCAGCTCCCCGGGACTAGCTCGATGGGGTTCCTACAATGAGCAGTTCTTC. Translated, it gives CASSSPGLARWGSYNEQFF. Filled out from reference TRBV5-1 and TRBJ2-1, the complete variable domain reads KAGVTQTPRYLIKTRGQQVTLSCSPISGHRSVSWYQQTPGQGLQFLFEYFSETQRNKGNFPGRFSGRQFSNSRSEMNVSTLELGDSALYLCASSSPGLARWGSYNEQFFGPGTRLTVL.

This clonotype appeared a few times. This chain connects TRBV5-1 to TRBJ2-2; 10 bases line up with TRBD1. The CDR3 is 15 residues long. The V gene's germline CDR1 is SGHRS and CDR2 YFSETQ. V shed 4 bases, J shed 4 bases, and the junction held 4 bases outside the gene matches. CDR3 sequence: CASSSRDRGTGELFF. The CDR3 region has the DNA TGCGCCAGCAGCAGCCGGGACAGGGGCACCGGGGAGCTGTTTTTT. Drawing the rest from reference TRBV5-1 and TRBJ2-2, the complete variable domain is KAGVTQTPRYLIKTRGQQVTLSCSPISGHRSVSWYQQTPGQGLQFLFEYFSETQRNKGNFPGRFSGRQFSNSRSEMNVSTLELGDSALYLCASSSRDRGTGELFFGEGSRLTVL.

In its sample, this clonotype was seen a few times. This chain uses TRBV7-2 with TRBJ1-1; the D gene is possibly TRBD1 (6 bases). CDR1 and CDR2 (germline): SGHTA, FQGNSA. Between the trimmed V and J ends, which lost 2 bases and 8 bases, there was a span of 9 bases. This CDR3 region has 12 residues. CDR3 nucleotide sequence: TGTGCCAGCAGCTTATATGGACAGGAAGCTTTCTTT. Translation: CASSLYGQEAFF.

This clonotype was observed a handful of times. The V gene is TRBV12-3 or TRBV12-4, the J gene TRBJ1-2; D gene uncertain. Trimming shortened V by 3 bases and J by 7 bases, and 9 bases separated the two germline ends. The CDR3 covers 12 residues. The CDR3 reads CASSFGPSGYTF. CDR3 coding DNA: TGTGCCAGCAGTTTTGGACCGTCTGGCTACACCTTC.

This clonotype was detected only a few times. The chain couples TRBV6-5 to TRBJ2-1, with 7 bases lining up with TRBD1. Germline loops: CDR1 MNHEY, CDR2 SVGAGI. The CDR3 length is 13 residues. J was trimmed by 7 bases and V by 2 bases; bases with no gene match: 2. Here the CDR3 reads CASSYVQGNEQFF. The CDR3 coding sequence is TGTGCCAGCAGTTACGTACAGGGGAATGAGCAGTTCTTC.

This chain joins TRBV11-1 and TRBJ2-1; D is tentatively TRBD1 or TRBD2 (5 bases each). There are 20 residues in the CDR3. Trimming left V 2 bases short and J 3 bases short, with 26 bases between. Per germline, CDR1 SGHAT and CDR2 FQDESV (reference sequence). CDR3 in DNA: TGTGCCAGCAGCTTATCCCCAGGGAAACGGGGTTCTACAGTCTACAATGAGCAGTTCTTC. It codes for CASSLSPGKRGSTVYNEQFF.

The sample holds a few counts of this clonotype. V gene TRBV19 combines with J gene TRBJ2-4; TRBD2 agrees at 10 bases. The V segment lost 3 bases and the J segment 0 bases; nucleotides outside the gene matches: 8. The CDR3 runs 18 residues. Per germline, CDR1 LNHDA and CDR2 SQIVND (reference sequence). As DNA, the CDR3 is TGTGCCAGTAGTATGGGGCTAGCGGGGGAGCTAGCCAAAAACATTCAGTACTTC. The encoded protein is CASSMGLAGELAKNIQYF.